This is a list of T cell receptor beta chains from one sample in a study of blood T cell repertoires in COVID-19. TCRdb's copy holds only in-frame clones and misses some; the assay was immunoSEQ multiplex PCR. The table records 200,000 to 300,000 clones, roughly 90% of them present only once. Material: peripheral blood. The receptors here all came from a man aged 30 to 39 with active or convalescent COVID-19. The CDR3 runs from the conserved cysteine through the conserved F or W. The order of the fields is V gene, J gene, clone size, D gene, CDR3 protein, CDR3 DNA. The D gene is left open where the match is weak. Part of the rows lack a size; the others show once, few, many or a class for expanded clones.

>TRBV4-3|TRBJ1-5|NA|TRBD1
CASSQDLVTGGHQPQHF
TGCGCCAGCAGCCAAGATCTTGTGACAGGGGGCCATCAGCCCCAGCATTTT
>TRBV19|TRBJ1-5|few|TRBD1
CASKVDRGASQPQHF
TGTGCCAGTAAGGTAGACAGGGGAGCAAGTCAGCCCCAGCATTTT
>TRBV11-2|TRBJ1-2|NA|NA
CASSLAFKRRENYGYTF
TGTGCCAGCAGCTTAGCCTTCAAAAGGCGGGAGAACTATGGCTACACCTTC
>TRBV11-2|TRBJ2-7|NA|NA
CASSLDNSINYEQYF
TGTGCCAGCAGCCTGGACAACTCCATTAACTACGAGCAGTACTTC
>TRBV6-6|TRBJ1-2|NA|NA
CASSLRQLNYGYTF
TGTGCCAGCAGTCTTCGACAGCTAAACTATGGCTACACCTTC
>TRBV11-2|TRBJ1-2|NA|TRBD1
CASSPTRRDRGSPDYGYTF
TGTGCCAGCAGCCCGACCCGCCGGGACAGGGGGTCGCCCGACTATGGCTACACCTTC
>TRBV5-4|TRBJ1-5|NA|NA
CASSPGQNQPQHF
TGTGCCAGCAGCCCTGGACAGAATCAGCCCCAGCATTTT
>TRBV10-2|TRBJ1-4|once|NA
CASSEPGEGEKLFF
TGCGCCAGCAGTGAGCCGGGAGAGGGTGAAAAACTGTTTTTT
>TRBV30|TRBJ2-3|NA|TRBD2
CAWSKRAGGRDHTQYF
TGTGCCTGGAGTAAGAGAGCGGGGGGGCGTGATCATACGCAGTATTTT
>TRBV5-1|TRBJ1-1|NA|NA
CASSSGPGDTEAFF
TGCGCCAGCAGTTCGGGTCCGGGGGACACTGAAGCTTTCTTT
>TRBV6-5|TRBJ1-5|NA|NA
CANRIKESNQPQHF
TGTGCCAACCGGATTAAGGAGAGCAATCAGCCCCAGCATTTT
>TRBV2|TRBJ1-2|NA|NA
CASGEPDGRGGYTF
TGTGCCAGTGGGGAACCCGACGGTCGGGGTGGCTACACCTTC
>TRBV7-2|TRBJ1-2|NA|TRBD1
CASSLVGDREHYGYTF
TGTGCCAGCAGCTTAGTTGGGGACAGGGAACACTATGGCTACACCTTC
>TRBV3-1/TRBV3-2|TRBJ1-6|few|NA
CASSQAESPLHF
TGTGCCAGCAGCCAAGCCGAGTCACCCCTCCACTTT
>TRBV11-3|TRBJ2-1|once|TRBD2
CASSTSSGEQFF
TGTGCCAGCAGCACGTCTAGCGGTGAGCAGTTCTTC
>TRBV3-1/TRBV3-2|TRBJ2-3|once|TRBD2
CASSTSGGSTDTQYF
TGTGCCAGCAGCACTAGCGGGGGGAGCACAGATACGCAGTATTTT
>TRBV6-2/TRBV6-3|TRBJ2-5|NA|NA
CASSLESWYQETQYF
TGTGCCAGCAGTTTAGAGTCATGGTACCAAGAGACCCAGTACTTC
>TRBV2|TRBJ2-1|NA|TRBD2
CASSFSPLAGVYNEQFF
TGTGCCAGCAGTTTTAGCCCACTAGCGGGGGTCTACAATGAGCAGTTCTTC
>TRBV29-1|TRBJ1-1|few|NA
CSVGMGAGAEAFF
TGCAGCGTTGGGATGGGAGCGGGCGCTGAAGCTTTCTTT
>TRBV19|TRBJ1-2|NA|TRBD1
CASTRSRDRGNYGYTF
TGTGCCAGTACCAGAAGCCGGGACAGGGGAAACTATGGCTACACCTTC
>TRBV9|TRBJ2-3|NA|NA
CASSVASLTPTDTQYF
TGTGCCAGCAGCGTAGCCTCACTAACCCCCACAGATACGCAGTATTTT
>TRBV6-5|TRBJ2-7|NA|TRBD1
CASTGTDDYEQYF
TGTGCCAGCACAGGGACAGACGATTACGAGCAGTACTTC
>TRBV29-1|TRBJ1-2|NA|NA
CSVQSGYGYTF
TGCAGCGTCCAAAGCGGATATGGCTACACCTTC
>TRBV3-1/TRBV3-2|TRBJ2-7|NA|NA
CASSQLSPPGGTYEQYF
TGTGCCAGCAGCCAGCTTTCCCCCCCGGGGGGCACCTACGAGCAGTACTTC
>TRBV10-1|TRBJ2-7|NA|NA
CASSEAGTYEQYF
TGCGCCAGCAGTGAGGCGGGGACCTACGAGCAGTACTTC
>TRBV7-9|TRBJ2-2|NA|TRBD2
CASSLSGGGRPNTGELFF
TGTGCCAGCAGCTTAAGTGGCGGGGGTCGACCGAACACCGGGGAGCTGTTTTTT